A selection of T cell receptor beta chains follows, all from one sample in a study of T cells in lung cancer brain metastases. TCRdb's copy holds only in-frame clones and misses some; the assay was immunoSEQ multiplex PCR. The data show around 2,300 clones, 75% to 95% seen once. The sample was tumor tissue from a brain metastasis. These receptor sequences come from a man between 65 and 80 years old with non-small cell lung cancer that had spread to the brain. CDR3s include the opening cysteine and the closing phenylalanine or tryptophan. The order of the fields is CDR3 length, J gene, V gene, D gene, clone size, CDR3 protein, CDR3 DNA. A D gene is named only where the DNA matches it firmly. Rows give clone size only sometimes, using once, few, many, or a class for an expanded clone.

13	TRBJ2-1	TRBV30	.	.	CAWSVNGGLEQFF	TGTGCCTGGAGTGTAAATGGGGGGTTGGAGCAGTTCTTC
14	TRBJ1-2	TRBV7-9	TRBD1	.	CASSLAGGQGPYTF	TGTGCCAGCAGCTTAGCAGGCGGACAGGGTCCCTACACCTTC
14	TRBJ2-5	TRBV5-6	.	.	CASSLDARAETQYF	TGTGCCAGCAGCTTGGACGCTAGAGCAGAGACCCAGTACTTC
11	TRBJ1-1	TRBV19	.	.	CASSEGAEAFF	TGTGCCAGTAGTGAAGGGGCTGAAGCTTTCTTT
15	TRBJ2-7	TRBV27	.	.	CASSLSRGGLNEQYF	TGTGCCAGCAGTTTATCCCGCGGGGGCCTGAACGAGCAGTACTTC
12	TRBJ1-1	TRBV7-8	.	.	CASSSAAGEAFF	TGTGCCAGCAGCTCAGCGGCGGGTGAAGCTTTCTTT
13	TRBJ2-3	TRBV14	.	few	CASSQEETDTQYF	TGTGCCAGCAGCCAAGAGGAGACAGATACGCAGTATTTT
15	TRBJ1-5	TRBV5-6	.	.	CASSLGPDINQPQHF	TGTGCCAGTAGCTTGGGTCCGGATATCAATCAGCCCCAGCATTTT
13	TRBJ2-7	TRBV6-5	TRBD1	.	CASSSDRVYEQYF	TGTGCCAGCAGTTCGGACAGGGTCTACGAGCAGTACTTC
14	TRBJ2-3	TRBV7-2	.	.	CASSLTGHGDTQYF	TGTGCCAGCAGCCTGACAGGTCATGGCGATACGCAGTATTTT
16	TRBJ2-3	TRBV5-4	TRBD1	.	CASSLVVGQGTGTQYF	TGTGCCAGCAGCTTGGTAGTAGGACAGGGTACAGGTACGCAGTATTTT
15	TRBJ2-5	TRBV6-5	TRBD2	.	CASSRLAGREETQYF	TGTGCCAGCAGCCGACTAGCGGGCAGGGAAGAGACCCAGTACTTC
14	TRBJ2-3	TRBV27	TRBD1	.	CASRQDRGTDTQYF	TGTGCCAGCCGCCAGGACAGGGGGACAGATACGCAGTATTTT
15	TRBJ2-1	TRBV18	.	.	CASSPPSREGNEQFF	TGTGCCAGCTCACCACCGTCCAGGGAAGGCAATGAGCAGTTCTTC
12	TRBJ2-7	TRBV4-3	.	.	CASSQDHREQYF	TGCGCCAGCAGCCAAGATCACAGGGAGCAGTACTTC
14	TRBJ2-3	TRBV30	.	.	CAWSGGSGTDTQYF	TGTGCCTGGAGTGGGGGTAGCGGCACAGATACGCAGTATTTT
15	TRBJ2-1	TRBV4-1	TRBD2	.	CASSQGLAGANEQFF	TGCGCCAGCAGCCAAGGGTTAGCGGGAGCCAATGAGCAGTTCTTC
13	TRBJ1-2	TRBV6-1	TRBD1	.	CASSEATGSGYTF	TGTGCCAGCAGTGAAGCGACAGGGAGTGGCTACACCTTC
14	TRBJ1-2	TRBV2	.	once	CASSENGAGYGYTF	TGTGCCAGCAGTGAAAACGGTGCAGGGTATGGCTACACCTTC
13	TRBJ2-1	TRBV14	.	.	CASSQEGGGQTFF	TGTGCCAGCAGCCAAGAAGGAGGGGGCCAGACGTTCTTC
20	TRBJ2-1	TRBV10-3	TRBD2	.	CAISEPDETSGSYSYNEQFF	TGTGCCATCAGTGAGCCGGATGAGACTAGCGGGAGTTATTCCTACAATGAGCAGTTCTTC
13	TRBJ1-5	TRBV30	.	.	CAWRGDSNQPQHF	TGTGCCTGGAGGGGGGATAGCAATCAGCCCCAGCATTTT
16	TRBJ2-3	TRBV14	TRBD2	.	CASSLRLAGEGDTQYF	TGTGCCAGCAGCTTACGACTAGCGGGAGAGGGAGATACGCAGTATTTT
15	TRBJ2-5	TRBV9	.	.	CASSASPYPQETQYF	TGTGCCAGCAGCGCTAGTCCTTACCCACAAGAGACCCAGTACTTC
12	TRBJ1-2	TRBV30	.	.	CAWSDITGDNTF	TGTGCCTGGAGCGATATTACAGGAGATAACACCTTC
13	TRBJ1-1	TRBV7-9	.	few	CASSLGTTAEAFF	TGTGCCAGCAGCTTAGGGACAACCGCTGAAGCTTTCTTT
13	TRBJ1-6	TRBV10-3	.	.	CVSGTSFNSPLHF	TGTGTCAGCGGGACAAGTTTTAATTCACCCCTCCACTTT
14	TRBJ1-5	TRBV5-6	.	.	CASSSGLSNQPQHF	TGTGCCAGCAGCTCCGGACTTAGCAATCAGCCCCAGCATTTT
14	TRBJ2-3	TRBV19	.	.	CASSISGNTDTQYF	TGTGCCAGTAGTATCAGTGGGAACACAGATACGCAGTATTTT
16	TRBJ2-2	TRBV9	.	.	CASSVGGGINTGELFF	TGTGCCAGCAGCGTAGGTGGGGGGATTAACACCGGGGAGCTGTTTTTT
13	TRBJ2-7	TRBV19	.	.	CATSETDPYEQYF	TGTGCCACCTCCGAGACAGATCCCTACGAGCAGTACTTC
14	TRBJ2-1	TRBV7-9	.	.	CASSLGYADYEQFF	TGTGCCAGCAGCTTAGGGTATGCTGACTATGAGCAGTTCTTC
15	TRBJ2-5	TRBV6-5	.	.	CASRPQGRAGETQYF	TGTGCCAGCAGGCCGCAAGGACGCGCGGGAGAGACCCAGTACTTC
13	TRBJ2-2	TRBV18	.	.	CASSPRNTGELFF	TGTGCCAGCTCACCACGTAACACCGGGGAGCTGTTTTTT
14	TRBJ2-5	TRBV28	.	.	CASSLSQIQETQYF	TGTGCCAGCAGTTTATCCCAGATACAAGAGACCCAGTACTTC
15	TRBJ2-5	TRBV7-9	.	.	CASSPGTNHQETQYF	TGTGCCAGCAGCCCTGGAACGAACCACCAAGAGACCCAGTACTTC
13	TRBJ1-5	TRBV19	.	.	CASSRSEREAQHF	TGTGCCAGTAGTAGGTCCGAGAGGGAGGCCCAGCATTTT
15	TRBJ2-7	TRBV6-6	.	.	CASIPRADSSYEQYF	TGTGCCAGCATCCCTCGGGCTGATAGCTCCTACGAGCAATACTTC
17	TRBJ1-4	TRBV5-1	.	.	CASSLRTGVGTNEKLFF	TGCGCCAGCAGCCTTCGTACGGGGGTGGGAACTAATGAAAAACTGTTTTTT
13	TRBJ1-6	TRBV28	.	.	CASSPDWGSPLHF	TGTGCCAGCAGTCCCGACTGGGGCTCACCCCTCCACTTT
15	TRBJ2-7	TRBV7-2	TRBD2	.	CASSLKSGRVDEQYF	TGTGCCAGCAGCTTAAAAAGCGGGAGGGTCGACGAGCAGTACTTC
13	TRBJ1-1	TRBV18	TRBD1	.	CASSTGTGQSAFF	TGTGCCAGCTCGACCGGGACAGGGCAATCGGCTTTCTTT
13	TRBJ2-7	TRBV5-1	TRBD1	.	CASTTGQGGEQYF	TGCGCCAGCACGACTGGACAGGGAGGCGAGCAGTACTTC
11	TRBJ2-7	TRBV20-1	.	.	CSAGDIYEQYF	TGCAGTGCCGGAGACATCTACGAGCAGTACTTC
12	TRBJ1-5	TRBV29-1	.	once	CSVADRNQPQHF	TGCAGCGTTGCTGACAGGAATCAGCCCCAGCATTTT
17	TRBJ2-3	TRBV19	.	.	CASSINFGQGFTDTQYF	TGTGCCAGTAGTATTAATTTCGGGCAAGGCTTCACAGATACGCAGTATTTT
15	TRBJ1-2	TRBV5-1	.	.	CASSFGQGGNYGYTF	TGCGCCAGCAGCTTTGGCCAGGGAGGGAACTATGGCTACACCTTC
15	TRBJ2-3	TRBV16	.	.	CASSPRGANTDTQYF	TGTGCCAGCAGCCCCCGGGGAGCCAACACAGATACGCAGTATTTT
13	TRBJ1-1	TRBV4-2	.	.	CASSQGGYTEAFF	TGTGCCAGCAGCCAAGGCGGATACACTGAAGCTTTCTTT
14	TRBJ1-1	TRBV5-1	TRBD1	once	CASTRTGGNTEAFF	TGCGCCAGCACCCGGACAGGGGGGAACACTGAAGCTTTCTTT
13	TRBJ2-7	TRBV19	TRBD2	.	CASSLASGYEQYF	TGTGCCAGTAGTTTGGCTAGCGGTTACGAGCAGTACTTC
13	TRBJ2-2	TRBV7-9	.	.	CASSSLSTGELFF	TGTGCCAGCAGCTCCTTGTCCACCGGGGAGCTGTTTTTT